This T cell receptor beta chain was recorded in a study of T-cell reconstitution after alpha-beta-depleted transplantation in children. General observations from the study: For some patients, TCRbeta diversity was high at day 60 because of recipient T cells and thymic progenitors that survived. T-cell numbers and diversity, one year after transplant, stemmed largely from T cells that were newly produced.

During its preparation, the TCRbeta library received unique molecular identifiers. From the PCR reads, TCRdb called clonotypes with MiXCR, one entry per CDR3 protein. The table shows around 90,000 distinct CDR3 sequences, with 15% occurring only once. This clonotype was seen repeatedly, ten times or more. What it recognizes is unknown. CDR1 is SGHTA, CDR2 FQGNSA, per germline. There are 14 residues in the CDR3. Deletions cut 4 bases from V and 2 bases from J, with 9 bases between. The clonotype comes from a male patient between 2 and 10 years old who had a stem cell transplant for acute lymphoblastic leukemia, so the T cells may come from the graft donor. This chain connects TRBV7-2 to TRBJ1-5; possible D gene TRBD1, 6 bases. Sequenced here: PBMCs, mostly from graft donor cells, sampled 180 days after TCRalphabeta/CD19-depleted stem cell transplant. The CDR3 sequence: CASSSTGGNQPQHF. The CDR3 bases are TGTGCCAGCAGCTCGACAGGTGGCAATCAGCCCCAGCATTTT.